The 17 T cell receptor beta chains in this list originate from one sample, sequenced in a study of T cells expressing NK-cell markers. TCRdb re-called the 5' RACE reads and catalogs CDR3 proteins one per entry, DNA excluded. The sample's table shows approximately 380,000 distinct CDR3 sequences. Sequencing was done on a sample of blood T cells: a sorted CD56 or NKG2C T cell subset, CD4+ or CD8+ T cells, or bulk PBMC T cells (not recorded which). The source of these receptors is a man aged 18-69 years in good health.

The CDR3 loop is CATSRVLAASYNEQFF. The chain links TRBV15 to TRBJ2-1; TCRdb's D call, TRBD2, is unchecked because there is no DNA. The CDR3 covers 16 residues. Per germline, CDR1 LNHNV and CDR2 YYDKDF (reference sequence).

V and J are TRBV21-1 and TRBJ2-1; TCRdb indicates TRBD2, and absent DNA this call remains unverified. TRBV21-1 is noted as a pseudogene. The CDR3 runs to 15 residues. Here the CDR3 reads CASSTHTRVGNEQFF.

The CDR3 sequence is CACGQAGTNQPQHF. The V and J genes are TRBV28 and TRBJ1-5; TCRdb picks TRBD1, but there is no DNA to check that call. The CDR3 has 14 amino acids. The germline V gene has CDR1 MDHEN and CDR2 SYDVKM.

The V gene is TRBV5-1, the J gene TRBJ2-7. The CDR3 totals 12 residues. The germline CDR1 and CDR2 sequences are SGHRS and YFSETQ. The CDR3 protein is CASSSGLREQYF.

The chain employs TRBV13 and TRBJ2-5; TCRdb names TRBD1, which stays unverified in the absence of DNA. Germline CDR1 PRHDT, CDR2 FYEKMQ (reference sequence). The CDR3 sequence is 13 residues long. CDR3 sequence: CASSLKGGETQYF.

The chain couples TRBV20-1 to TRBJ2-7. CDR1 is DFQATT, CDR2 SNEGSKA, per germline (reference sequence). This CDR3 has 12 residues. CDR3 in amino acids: CSAAFDTYEQYF.

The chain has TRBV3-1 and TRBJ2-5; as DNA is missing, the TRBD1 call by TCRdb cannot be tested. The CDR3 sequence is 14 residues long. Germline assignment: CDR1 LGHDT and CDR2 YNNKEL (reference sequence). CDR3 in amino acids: CASSQAQGSKTQYF.

The CDR3 region is CASSQVDLGFSNTEAFF. J is TRBJ1-1 and V is TRBV4-1. This CDR3 contains 17 residues. CDR1 MGHRA and CDR2 YSYEKL come from the germline V gene.

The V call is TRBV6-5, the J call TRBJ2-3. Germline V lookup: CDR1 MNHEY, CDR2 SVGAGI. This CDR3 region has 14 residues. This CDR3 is CASSSSWRTDTQYF.

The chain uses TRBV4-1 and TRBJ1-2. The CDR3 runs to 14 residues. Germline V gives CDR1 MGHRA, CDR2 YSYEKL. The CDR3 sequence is CASSQPQGGYGYTF.

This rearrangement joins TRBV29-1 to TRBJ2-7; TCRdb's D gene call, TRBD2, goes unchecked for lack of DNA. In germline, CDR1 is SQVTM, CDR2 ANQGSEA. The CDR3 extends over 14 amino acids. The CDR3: CSVEAGLAGYEQYF.

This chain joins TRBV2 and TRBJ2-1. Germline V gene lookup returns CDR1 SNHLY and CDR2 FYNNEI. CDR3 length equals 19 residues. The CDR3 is CADTRLHNLISSSYNEQFF.

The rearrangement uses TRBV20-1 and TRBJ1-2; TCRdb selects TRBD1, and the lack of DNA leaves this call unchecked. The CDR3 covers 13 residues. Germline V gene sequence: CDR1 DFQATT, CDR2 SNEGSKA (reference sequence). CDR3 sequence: CSASTGMLYGYTF.

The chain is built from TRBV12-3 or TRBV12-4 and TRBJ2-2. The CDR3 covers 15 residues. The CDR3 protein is CASSPRRMNTGELFF.

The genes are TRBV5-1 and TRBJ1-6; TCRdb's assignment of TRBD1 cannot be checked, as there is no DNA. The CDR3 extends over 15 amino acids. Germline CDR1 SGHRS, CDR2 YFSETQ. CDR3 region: CASSFLESGYSPLHF.

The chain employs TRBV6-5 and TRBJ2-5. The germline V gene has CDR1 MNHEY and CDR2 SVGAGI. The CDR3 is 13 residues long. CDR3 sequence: CASSYREKETQYF.

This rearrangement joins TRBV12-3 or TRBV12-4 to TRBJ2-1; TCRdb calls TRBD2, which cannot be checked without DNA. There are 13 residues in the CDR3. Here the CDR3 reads CASRNSGGSEQFF.